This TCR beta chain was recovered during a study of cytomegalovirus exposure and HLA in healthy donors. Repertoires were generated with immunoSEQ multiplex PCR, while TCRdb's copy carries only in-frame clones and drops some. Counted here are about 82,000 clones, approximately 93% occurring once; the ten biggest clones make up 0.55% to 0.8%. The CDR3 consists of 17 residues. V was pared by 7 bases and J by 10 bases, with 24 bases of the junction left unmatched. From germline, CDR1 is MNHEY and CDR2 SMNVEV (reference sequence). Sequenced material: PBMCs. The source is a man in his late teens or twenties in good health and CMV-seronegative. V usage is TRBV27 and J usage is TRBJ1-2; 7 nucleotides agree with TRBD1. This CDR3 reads CASKPSIDRVVVGFYTF. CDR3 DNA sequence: TGTGCCAGCAAACCCTCAATCGACAGGGTCGTAGTGGGGTTCTACACCTTC.